This entry is about one T cell receptor (beta chain). What it recognizes is unknown. The data belong to a study of T cell clonotyping in hematopoietic cell transplantation. Study observations and caveats: Recipient TCR diversity dropped after transplant; expanded clonotypes rose from day 30 to 180. Higher Inverse Simpson Index values in graft donor and pretransplant recipient predicted broader posttransplant TCR diversity.

The protocol was immunoSEQ multiplex PCR, while the TCRdb copy is restricted to in-frame clones and leaves out a portion. The table lists 69,000 or so clones, around 94% of them singletons. V was cut by 2 bases and J by 1 base, with 11 bases left in between. CDR3 length equals 15 residues. Germline loops: CDR1 SGHAT, CDR2 FQNNGV. The TCR originated in a man aged 45-60 years in good health. Some clones in this sample may be carry-over from other donors' samples. Source material: peripheral blood mononuclear cells. The chain carries TRBV11-2 and TRBJ1-1, with D uncertain. CDR3 DNA: TGTGCCAGCAGCTTAAATGTAGTGACGAACACTGAAGCTTTCTTT. This codes for CASSLNVVTNTEAFF.